This T cell receptor (beta chain) was captured in a study of T cell responses to AZD1222 COVID-19 vaccine (dated by TCRdb to the early 2020s). Turning to the overall study: AZD1222 recipients with second doses at about 4 weeks or about 12 weeks were pooled, because spike-specific TCR depth and breadth did not differ between schedules. A total of 230 to 250 trial participants underwent TCR sequencing, of whom 207 had received two doses of AZD1222 and around 26 had received two doses of the MenACWY control vaccine. Trial participants were enrolled into age subgroups of 18-55, 56-69 and 70-plus years, which contained roughly 140, 27 and 60 TCR-sequenced participants, respectively. Overall study results and their limits: The 56-69-year group was small, and its depth increase did not reach significance, likely because of low power. The vaccine-associated CD4 TCRs covered the entire spike protein, and the dominant responses fell in regions 160-218 and 743-854. A significant rise in spike-specific TCR breadth and depth was observed after two AZD1222 doses relative to day 0 and relative to MenACWY recipients. Reportedly, almost half of the unique spike-specific TCRs recognized epitopes lying outside the regions that are mutated in the B.1.351 and B.1.1.7 variants. Conclusions about previously exposed vaccinees are limited because only five or six AZD1222 recipients were SARS-CoV-2 seropositive at baseline. Because no samples from the day 14 peak response were available, repertoires could be characterized only after the peak T cell response. Most participants were white British and females outnumbered males, and the authors suggested that clonal diversity may have been underestimated.

The CDR3 regions of human TCRbeta chains were subjected to immunosequencing. As for how the authors treated the data: Repertoire TCRs were matched against a reference library of SARS-CoV-2-specific TCRs generated with the MIRA antigen-specificity platform. Breadth was defined as the fraction of unique TCRs that were SARS-CoV-2-associated. Depth was defined as the fraction of total T cells that were SARS-CoV-2-associated. Each spike-specific TCR was assigned to its reactive spike region and to a CD4 or CD8 class using the MIRA data. Log10-transformed breadth and depth values were compared by one-way ANOVA with Sidak's multiple comparisons tests. In its TCRdb copy, this immuneACCESS table keeps in-frame sequences only and misses some clones. Where compared with another copy, unresolved V genes explain less than half of these, and the others have no known cause. D and trimming were read from the DNA, whereas the V and J calls and clone size are those reported in that table. For this sample there are 99,000 or so clones; 80% to 90% appear just once. The ten top clones hold about 8.7% of the sample.

Turning to this clone: Its antigen is unknown. Base qualities are missing; no much larger clone stands one base away.

V is clipped by 5 bases and J by 8 bases, and the sequence between their germline boundaries is 12 bases long. CDR1 and CDR2, looked up from the germline V gene, are MDHEN and SYDVKM. The CDR3 holds 12 amino acids from the cysteine to the phenylalanine. Left in the record is the CDR3 DNA by itself, 36 bases read in frame from the first base. The time point label, as the study defines it: baseline before first vaccination. Samples from vaccinated people were obtained from the UK trials COV001 and COV002, which included a single-blind randomized controlled phase 2/3 trial of AZD1222 (ChAdOx1 nCoV-19) in healthy adults. For TCRbeta chain sequencing, PBMC samples were collected from trial participants at day 0 and at day 28 after the second dose.

The sequence was obtained from an adult in good health. The chain links TRBV28 with TRBJ1-1, with no reliable assignment of the D segment. The starting material was peripheral blood, obtained on day 0 of AZD1222 vaccination. CDR3 protein: CASSPGGREAFF. The base sequence is TGTGCCAGCAGTCCCGGCGGGAGGGAAGCTTTCTTT.